These T cell receptor beta chains were read from a single sample in a study of T cells after yellow fever vaccination. One entry per CDR3 protein results from TCRdb running MiXCR on the 5' RACE reads. Found here are 320,000 or so distinct CDR3 sequences, around 8.1% of them singletons; the top ten hold 15% to 20%. This sample comprised PBMCs, obtained about 49 days after the first yellow fever vaccination. These receptors originate from a man aged 18-30 years who received the YFV17D yellow fever vaccine. The conserved cysteine and the conserved F or W are not part of the CDR3 here.

V gene	J gene	CDR3 protein
TRBV10-3	TRBJ2-5	AISVNLETQY
TRBV7-2	TRBJ2-5	ASSSLSDRTKETQY
TRBV19	TRBJ2-7	ASSFEGGRWQY
TRBV5-1	TRBJ1-2	ASSTGQEGTHGYT
TRBV5-6	TRBJ1-5	ASSLGQINQPQH
TRBV5-6	TRBJ2-1	ASSTGSFPF
TRBV4-1	TRBJ2-7	ASSQEWQGAAGQY
TRBV4-1	TRBJ2-7	ASSQVGGGAQY
TRBV10-3	TRBJ2-1	AISEPGQGVNEQF
TRBV19	TRBJ1-5	ASSTGTFMPQH
TRBV20-1	TRBJ2-2	SASALPRGELF
TRBV20-1	TRBJ2-3	SATVSTDTQY
TRBV9	TRBJ2-4	ASSVHPSLHTPENIQY
TRBV5-1	TRBJ2-3	ASSAQDTQY
TRBV28	TRBJ1-5	ASRDPGLNMTQH
TRBV7-2	TRBJ1-1	ASSLDRENTEAF
TRBV20-1	TRBJ2-1	SASSGGRGDEQF
TRBV3-1	TRBJ1-6	ASSRDPQERNSPLH
TRBV19	TRBJ2-4	ASSMEWAKNIQY
TRBV7-6	TRBJ2-1	ASSLLPSSVPHEQF
TRBV12-3/TRBV12-4	TRBJ1-1	ASSTGEGTEAF
TRBV7-2	TRBJ1-2	ASSSGLNYGYT
TRBV19	TRBJ2-2	ASSMGQGAGELF
TRBV6-5	TRBJ1-5	ASSNWGNQPQH
TRBV7-2	TRBJ1-1	ASSFDRARPVAF
TRBV28	TRBJ2-5	ASTSISTAEETQY
TRBV7-2	TRBJ2-3	ASSLSSGGVLGTQY
TRBV5-5	TRBJ1-2	ASSYTGVDYGYT
TRBV7-8	TRBJ2-1	ASSLPMGTDPYNEQF
TRBV12-3/TRBV12-4	TRBJ2-7	ASTSSFGNYEQY
TRBV7-2	TRBJ2-1	ASSLAGTAVGNEQF